This TCR beta chain was recorded in a study of CD8+ T cells in alopecia areata. Across the study: The graft donors were approximately 6-13-month-old C3H/HeJ mice with spontaneous alopecia, and their skin went to approximately 7-11-week-old female C3H/HeJ mice.

V was shortened by 4 bases and J by 0 bases, with 13 bases between the two germline ends. CDR3 length equals 15 residues. Germline V gives CDR1 FNHDT, CDR2 SITEND (reference sequence). Sequencing templates came from extracted RNA that was reverse transcribed into cDNA. Only in-frame clones appear in the TCRdb table, and some are missing; sequencing was by immunoSEQ multiplex PCR. The sample was found to contain approximately 110,000 clones, and every one recurs. Comments on this clone: The genes and germline here are from mouse. The sequence runs out 4 residues before the end of the CDR3; the remainder is reconstructed from the germline J gene.

This receptor was identified in a C3H/HeJ mouse with alopecia areata. As its MHC haplotype, the strain has H2-k. The chain has TRBV19 and TRBJ1-2, with a tentative D call TRBD1 (6 bases). Sequenced material: lesional skin. The CDR3 region is CASSSPGTTNSDYTF. CDR3 DNA (partial): TGTGCCAGCAGTTCCCCCGGGACAACAAACTCC.